These T cell receptor beta chains were read from a single sample in a study of shared clonotypes between healthy human individuals. Assay used: immunoSEQ multiplex PCR; TCRdb lists only in-frame clones, some missing. In the table there are approximately 740,000 clones, approximately 79% of which are singletons. Source material: memory CD4+ T cells sorted from blood. The receptors come from a young woman in good health. CDR3s include the opening cysteine and the closing phenylalanine or tryptophan. The order of the fields is V gene, clone size, D gene, J gene, CDR3 DNA, CDR3 protein. The D gene is left open where the match is weak. Not every row has a clone size; where given, it reads once, few, many or a size class.

TRBV28	-	TRBD2	TRBJ2-1	TGTGCCAGCAGCCTTCTCGGGGGGAGGCACAATGAGCAGTTCTTC	CASSLLGGRHNEQFF
TRBV23-1	-	TRBD1	TRBJ2-7	TGCGCCAGCAGTCAATCGAGACAGGGACCCCAATACGAGCAGTACTTC	CASSQSRQGPQYEQYF
TRBV2	-	-	TRBJ1-2	TGTGCCAGCAGTGAAACAGGGTTCGGTGGCTACACCTTC	CASSETGFGGYTF
TRBV19	-	TRBD1	TRBJ2-5	TGTGCCAGTAGTGTGGACAGGGGAGAGACCCAGTACTTC	CASSVDRGETQYF
TRBV4-1	-	TRBD1	TRBJ2-3	TGCGCCAGCAGCCAGGAGCCGGGACAGGGTAGTCCAGATACGCAGTATTTT	CASSQEPGQGSPDTQYF
TRBV15	-	-	TRBJ2-1	TGTGCCACCAGCGGAAACACGGTCGGACAGTTCTTC	CATSGNTVGQFF
TRBV19	-	TRBD2	TRBJ2-3	TGTGCCAGCCATACTAGCGGGAGCACAGATACGCAGTATTTT	CASHTSGSTDTQYF
TRBV10-3	-	TRBD2	TRBJ2-7	TGTGCCATCAGCCCCGGACTAGCGGGAGCCTACGAGCAGTACTTC	CAISPGLAGAYEQYF
TRBV12-2	-	-	TRBJ2-5	TGTGCAAGTCGCTTAGCCGCCCAGGCGTACCAAGAGACCCAGTACTTC	CASRLAAQAYQETQYF
TRBV5-5	few	-	TRBJ2-5	TGTGCCAGCAGCCTAGATGGAGGGGCTAGGAGGGAGACCCAGTACTTC	CASSLDGGARRETQYF
TRBV27	-	TRBD1	TRBJ1-3	TGTGCCAGCAGTTCGGGACAGGAGGGAGGAAACACCATATATTTT	CASSSGQEGGNTIYF
TRBV5-1	-	-	TRBJ1-5	TGCGCCAGCAGCACCGGGACCGATAATAGCAATCAGCCCCAGCATTTT	CASSTGTDNSNQPQHF
TRBV5-4	-	TRBD2	TRBJ2-1	TGTGCCAGCAGTCGGACTAGCGGGGACCTCAATGAGCAGTTCTTC	CASSRTSGDLNEQFF
TRBV5-1	-	TRBD2	TRBJ2-1	TGCGCCAGCACCCCTCCGGGACTAGCGGACAATGAGCAGTTCTTC	CASTPPGLADNEQFF
TRBV28	-	-	TRBJ2-7	TGTGCCAGCAGGGGGTGGAAAGTCCACGAGCAGTACTTC	CASRGWKVHEQYF